This paragraph reports one T cell receptor beta chain. These data are taken from a study of early T cells in non-severe SARS-CoV-2 infection. Study information: Sequencing used unsorted whole-blood bulk RNA, so chains lack pairing.

The germline V and J ends were trimmed by 1 base and 1 base, with 19 bases remaining between them. From germline, CDR1 is SGHVS and CDR2 FNYEAQ. The CDR3 is made up of 18 amino acids. Attachment of unique molecular identifiers was made to individual cDNA molecules. TCRdb fed the 5' RACE reads into MiXCR, producing one record per CDR3 protein. The sample contains 95,000 to 150,000 distinct CDR3 sequences, around 14% of which appear only once. This sequence joins TRBV7-6 and TRBJ1-1, with no clear D. This receptor was taken from an adult who was a healthcare worker with PCR-confirmed SARS-CoV-2 infection or an uninfected control (not recorded which). Input material: whole blood. CDR3 in amino acids: CASSLGPFYGERNTEAFF. In nucleotides, the CDR3 is TGTGCCAGCAGCTTAGGGCCGTTTTATGGGGAAAGGAACACTGAAGCTTTCTTT.